This is a list of T cell receptor beta chains from one sample in a study of cytotoxic CD8 clonotypes in ibrutinib-treated CLL. Repertoires were generated with immunoSEQ multiplex PCR, while TCRdb's copy carries only in-frame clones and drops some. The repertoire consists of fewer than 400,000 clones, with 67% occurring once and the leading ten covering 6.3%. The source material was PBMCs, sampled after 36 months of ibrutinib treatment. The origin of the receptors is a human donor with chronic lymphocytic leukemia. Both conserved end residues are part of each CDR3. A D gene is named only where the DNA matches it firmly. The size of a clone is reported for some rows only, either as once, few or many, or as a class for expanded clones.

TRBV18,TRBD1,NA,TRBJ1-2,TGTGCCAGCTCACTTGACAGGGCGGGCTACACCTTC,CASSLDRAGYTF
TRBV14,NA,once,TRBJ2-5,TGTGCCAGCAGCCAAAATGAGGGTCCTCAAGAGACCCAGTACTTC,CASSQNEGPQETQYF
TRBV7-2,TRBD1,few,TRBJ2-7,TGTGCCAGCAGCTCGGGACAGCTCTACGAGCAGTACTTC,CASSSGQLYEQYF
TRBV13,NA,NA,TRBJ2-1,TGTGCCAGCAGCTTAGGCTGGGGGGGCGATGAGCAGTTCTTC,CASSLGWGGDEQFF
TRBV5-6,NA,NA,TRBJ2-7,TGTGCCAGCAGCGAAACAGGGTGGGGCTCCTACGAGCAGTACTTC,CASSETGWGSYEQYF
TRBV5-1,TRBD1,NA,TRBJ2-1,TGCGCCAGCAGCTTGCAAGGGGGCACCGGTGAGCAGTTCTTC,CASSLQGGTGEQFF
TRBV7-6,NA,NA,TRBJ2-1,TGTGCCAGCAGCTTAGTCGGCACGAGCTCCTACAATGAGCAGTTCTTC,CASSLVGTSSYNEQFF
TRBV18,NA,NA,TRBJ2-7,TGTGCCAGCTCACCTGATCGGCTCGCCGTGGGCTACGAGCAGTACTTC,CASSPDRLAVGYEQYF
TRBV7-9,NA,NA,TRBJ2-5,TGTGCCAGCGAGGTTCTTGAGACCCAGTACTTC,CASEVLETQYF
TRBV19,NA,NA,TRBJ1-4,TGTGCCAGTAGTATACCTGGGGACTTGGGACAACTGTTTTTT,CASSIPGDLGQLFF
TRBV9,NA,NA,TRBJ2-5,TGTGCCAGCAGCCCAGGGAGGCCCCAAGAGACCCAGTACTTC,CASSPGRPQETQYF
TRBV19,NA,NA,TRBJ1-2,TGTGCCAGTACCGCCAGGTCGTGGCAGGGGATCTATGGCTACACCTTC,CASTARSWQGIYGYTF
TRBV25-1,NA,few,TRBJ2-5,TGTGCCAGCAGTGGGGACTCGGAGACCCAGTACTTC,CASSGDSETQYF
TRBV28,TRBD1,NA,TRBJ1-5,TGTGCCATCCGACAGGGTTTGAACCAGCCCCAGCATTTT,CAIRQGLNQPQHF
TRBV14,NA,NA,TRBJ2-7,TGTGCCAGCAGCCAAGAAAGGGCAGATAGCTCCTACGAGCAGTACTTC,CASSQERADSSYEQYF